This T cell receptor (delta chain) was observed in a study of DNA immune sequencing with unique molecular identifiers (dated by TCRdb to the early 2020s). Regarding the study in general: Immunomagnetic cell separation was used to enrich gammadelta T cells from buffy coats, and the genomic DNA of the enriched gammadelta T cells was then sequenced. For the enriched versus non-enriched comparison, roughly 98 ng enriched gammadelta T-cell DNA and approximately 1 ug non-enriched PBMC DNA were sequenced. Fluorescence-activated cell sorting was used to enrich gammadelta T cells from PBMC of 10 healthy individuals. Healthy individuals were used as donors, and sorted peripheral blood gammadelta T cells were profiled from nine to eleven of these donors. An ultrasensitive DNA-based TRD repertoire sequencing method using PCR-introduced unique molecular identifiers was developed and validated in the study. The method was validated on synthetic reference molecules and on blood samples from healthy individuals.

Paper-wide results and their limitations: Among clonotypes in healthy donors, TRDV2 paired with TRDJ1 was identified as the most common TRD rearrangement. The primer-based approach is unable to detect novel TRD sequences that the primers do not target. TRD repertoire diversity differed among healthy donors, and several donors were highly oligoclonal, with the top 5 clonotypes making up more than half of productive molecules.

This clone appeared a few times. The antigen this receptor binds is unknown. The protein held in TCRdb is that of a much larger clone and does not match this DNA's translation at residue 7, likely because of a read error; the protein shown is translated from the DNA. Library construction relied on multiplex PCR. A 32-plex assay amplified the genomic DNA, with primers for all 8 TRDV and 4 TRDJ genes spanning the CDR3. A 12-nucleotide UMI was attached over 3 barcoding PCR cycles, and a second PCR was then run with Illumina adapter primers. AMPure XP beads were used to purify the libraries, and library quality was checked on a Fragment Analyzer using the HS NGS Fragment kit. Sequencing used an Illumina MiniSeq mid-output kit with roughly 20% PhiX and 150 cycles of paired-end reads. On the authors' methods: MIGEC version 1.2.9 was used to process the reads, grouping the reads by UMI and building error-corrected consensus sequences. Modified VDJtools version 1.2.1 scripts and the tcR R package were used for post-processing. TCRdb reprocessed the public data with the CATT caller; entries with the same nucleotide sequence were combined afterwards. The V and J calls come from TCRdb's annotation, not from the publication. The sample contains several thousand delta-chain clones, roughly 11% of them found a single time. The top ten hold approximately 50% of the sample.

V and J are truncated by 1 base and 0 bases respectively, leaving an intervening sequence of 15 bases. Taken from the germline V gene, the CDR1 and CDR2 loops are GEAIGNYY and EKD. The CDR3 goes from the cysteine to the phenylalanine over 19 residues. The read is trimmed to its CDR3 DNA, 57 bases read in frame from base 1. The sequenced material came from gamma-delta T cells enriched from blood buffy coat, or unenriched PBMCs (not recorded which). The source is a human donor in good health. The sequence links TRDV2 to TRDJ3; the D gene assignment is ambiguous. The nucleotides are TGTGCCTGTGACACGGGGTGGCTACGGAGCTCCTGGGACACCCGACAGATGTTTTTC. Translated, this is CACDTGWLRSSWDTRQMFF.